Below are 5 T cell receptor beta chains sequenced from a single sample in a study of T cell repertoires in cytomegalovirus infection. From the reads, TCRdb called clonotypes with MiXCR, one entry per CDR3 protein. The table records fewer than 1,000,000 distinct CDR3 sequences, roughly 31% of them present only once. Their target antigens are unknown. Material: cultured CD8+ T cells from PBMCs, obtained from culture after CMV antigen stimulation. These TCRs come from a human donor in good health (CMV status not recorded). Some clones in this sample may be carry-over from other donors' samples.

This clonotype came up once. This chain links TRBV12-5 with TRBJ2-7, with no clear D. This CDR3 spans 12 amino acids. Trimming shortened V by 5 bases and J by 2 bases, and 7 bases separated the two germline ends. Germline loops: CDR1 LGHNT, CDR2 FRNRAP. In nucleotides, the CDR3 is TGTGCTAGTGGTCCTCCAACCTACGAGCAGTACTTC. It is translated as CASGPPTYEQYF.

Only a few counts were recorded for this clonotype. The DNA for the CDR3 is TGCGCCAGCAGCCAAGGGGTGGATCAGCCCCAGCATTTT. This codes for CASSQGVDQPQHF. The chain employs TRBV4-1 and TRBJ1-5; D call uncertain. Deletions cut 1 base from V and 5 bases from J, with 6 bases between. The length of the CDR3 is 13 residues. Looked up from germline, CDR1 is MGHRA and CDR2 is YSYEKL.

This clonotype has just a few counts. The CDR3 is CASSLLGGASGELFF. CDR3 DNA: TGTGCCAGCAGCTTACTCGGGGGGGCCTCCGGGGAGCTGTTTTTT. The V call is TRBV7-8, the J call TRBJ2-2, with TRBD2 matching 8 bases. The V gene's germline CDR1 is SGHVS and CDR2 FQNEAQ. After removal of 2 bases from V and 6 bases from J, the junction contained 5 bases not matched to a gene. There are 15 residues in the CDR3. The whole variable domain, filled in from reference TRBV7-8 and TRBJ2-2, reads GAGVSQSPRYKVAKRGQDVALRCDPISGHVSLFWYQQALGQGPEFLTYFQNEAQLDKSGLPSDRFFAERPEGSVSTLKIQRTQQEDSAVYLCASSLLGGASGELFFGEGSRLTVL.

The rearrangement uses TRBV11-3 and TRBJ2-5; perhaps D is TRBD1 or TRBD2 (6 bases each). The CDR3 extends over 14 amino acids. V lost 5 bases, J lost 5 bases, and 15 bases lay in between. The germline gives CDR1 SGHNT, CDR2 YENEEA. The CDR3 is CASSARGQDETQYF. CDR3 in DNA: TGTGCCAGCAGCGCACGGGGGCAGGATGAGACCCAGTACTTC. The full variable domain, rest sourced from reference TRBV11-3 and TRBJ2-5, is EAGVVQSPRYKIIEKKQPVAFWCNPISGHNTLYWYLQNLGQGPELLIRYENEEAVDDSQLPKDRFSAERLKGVDSTLKIQPAELGDSAVYLCASSARGQDETQYFGPGTRLLVL.

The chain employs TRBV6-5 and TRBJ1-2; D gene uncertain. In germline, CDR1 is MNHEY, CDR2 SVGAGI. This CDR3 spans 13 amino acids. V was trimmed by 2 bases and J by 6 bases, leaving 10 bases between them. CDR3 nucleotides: TGTGCCAGCAGTTACAGCGGACCGAATGGCTACACCTTC. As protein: CASSYSGPNGYTF.